The next 15 T cell receptor beta chains were all read from a single sample in a study of tumor-infiltrating lymphocytes in primary liver carcinoma. From 20-30 mg of unsorted bulk tissue, DNA and RNA were co-extracted together. The investigators made TCR beta cDNA from about 500 ng total RNA, using a constant-region primer. Modified slightly, ARM-PCR produced TCR beta libraries over three nested multiplex PCR rounds. The first two PCR rounds used TRBV1-TRBV30 primers with a Cbeta primer, approximately 9 cycles each. One entry per CDR3 protein results from TCRdb running MiXCR on the multiplex PCR reads. The sample yields about 99,000 distinct CDR3 sequences, around 63% seen once. Sequencing input: liver tumor tissue from sampling region 5. Subset reported: tumor region T5, tumor centre. These receptors all come from a woman in her fifties or sixties with primary liver carcinoma and hepatitis B virus infection.

The chain recombines TRBV5-1 with TRBJ2-7, with TRBD1 matching over 7 bases. Trimming at V came to 4 bases and at J to 2 bases, leaving 15 bases not matched to a gene. In germline, CDR1 is SGHRS, CDR2 YFSETQ. The CDR3 has 17 residues. For the CDR3, the DNA is TGCGCCAGCAGCCCACAAGGAATAGGGGGCCTCACCTACGAGCAGTACTTC. Protein product: CASSPQGIGGLTYEQYF. Supplemented by reference TRBV5-1 and TRBJ2-7, the full variable domain reads KAGVTQTPRYLIKTRGQQVTLSCSPISGHRSVSWYQQTPGQGLQFLFEYFSETQRNKGNFPGRFSGRQFSNSRSEMNVSTLELGDSALYLCASSPQGIGGLTYEQYFGPGTRLTVT.

The chain recombines TRBV21-1 with TRBJ1-6; the table names TRBD1, a call not compared with the DNA. TRBV21-1 constitutes a pseudogene. This CDR3 spans 20 amino acids. Here the CDR3 reads CASSKGTGRQKSSYNSPLHF. For the CDR3, the DNA is TGTGCCAGCAGCAAAGGAACCGGTCGACAGAAGAGCTCCTATAATTCACCCCTCCACTTT.

As concerns this clonotype: Relative to the germline gene, one junction end is altered; a read error may explain this. The chain employs TRBV11-3 and TRBJ2-1; possible D gene TRBD2, 5 bases. Germline assignment: CDR1 SGHNT and CDR2 YENEEA. The CDR3 has 13 residues. The CDR3 DNA reads TGTGCCAGCGGTGCCGGAGGCTACAATGAGCAATTCTTC. Translating gives CASGAGGYNEQFF.

With respect to this clonotype: A much larger clone differs from this one at a single base, so this may be a read error. The V gene is TRBV28, the J gene TRBJ2-2, with a weak D call TRBD2 (5 bases). In germline, CDR1 is MDHEN, CDR2 SYDVKM. This CDR3 has 16 residues. With 8 bases removed from V and 4 bases from J, the gap between germline ends came to 20 bases. CDR3 loop: CASASHARRITGELFF. Here the CDR3 DNA reads TGTGCCAGCGCAAGCCACGCCCGGAGGATCACCGGGGAGCTGTTTTTT.

Turning to this clonotype: A single base separates this from a much larger clone, so it may be a read error. The chain combines TRBV5-4 with TRBJ2-3, with D hard to call. V lost 4 bases, J lost 5 bases, and 8 bases lay in between. CDR1 is SGHNT, CDR2 YYREEE, per germline (reference sequence). This CDR3 is 12 amino acids long. In DNA form, the CDR3 reads TGTGCCAGCAGCACAAATGAAGATACGCAGTATTTT. This gives the protein CASSTNEDTQYF.

In this sample, this clonotype turned up a few times. It may be a read error: a sequence one base away is much more abundant. V is TRBV6-1 and J is TRBJ2-1, with 12 bases that match TRBD2. Germline trimming cut 6 bases from V and 8 bases from J; bases unmatched to any gene: 8. CDR3 length: 15 residues. Germline-derived CDR1 and CDR2 are MNHNS and SASEGT. The CDR3 spells CASRPSGRDYDEQFF. The DNA of the CDR3 is TGTGCCAGCAGGCCTAGCGGGAGGGATTACGATGAGCAGTTCTTC.

V is TRBV7-3 and J is TRBJ2-2; D gene ambiguous. The germline V gene encodes CDR1 SGHTA and CDR2 FQGTGA. Trimming cost V 1 base and J 1 base, with 4 bases left between them. The CDR3 is made up of 14 amino acids. CDR3 bases: TGTGCCAGCAGCTTAAACCAGAACACCGGGGAGCTGTTTTTT. Translation: CASSLNQNTGELFF.

About this clonotype: A much larger clone differs from this one at a single base, so this may be a read error. This sequence joins TRBV6-1 and TRBJ2-1; a weak D match, TRBD2 (6 bases). The V gene's germline CDR1 is MNHNS and CDR2 SASEGT. The CDR3 loop spans 16 amino acids. The CDR3 protein is CASSEIGGRSYSEQFF. CDR3 nucleotide sequence: TGTGCCAGCAGTGAAATAGGTGGGAGGTCCTACAGTGAGCAGTTCTTC.

This clonotype was observed at least ten times. V gene TRBV4-2 combines with J gene TRBJ1-6, with D possibly matching TRBD1 (6 bases). Germline CDR1 LGHNA, CDR2 YNFKEQ. V gave up 0 bases and J gave up 7 bases, with 19 bases separating them. The CDR3 is 18 residues long. The CDR3 coding sequence is TGTGCCAGCAGCCAAGAAAGGAACAGGGCGGATCTAAATTCACCCCTCCACTTT. As protein: CASSQERNRADLNSPLHF.

On this clonotype itself: A much larger clone lies one base from this, so it may be a read error. The gene calls are TRBV28 and TRBJ2-7, with D unclear. Germline lookup yields CDR1 MDHEN and CDR2 SYDVKM. The CDR3 has 14 amino acids. With 3 bases removed from V and 2 bases from J, the gap between germline ends came to 11 bases. The CDR3 sequence: CASSFPRAAYEQYF. DNA for the CDR3: TGTGCCAGCAGTTTTCCAAGGGCAGCCTACGAGCAGTACTTC.

Ten or more counts support this clonotype. The CDR3 here is CASSPSGTGGSGANVLTF. The CDR3 DNA follows: TGTGCCAGCAGTCCCTCCGGGACAGGAGGTAGTGGGGCCAACGTCCTGACTTTC. The chain recombines TRBV6-1 with TRBJ2-6; 8 bases match TRBD1. Germline-derived CDR1 and CDR2 are MNHNS and SASEGT. The CDR3 is 18 residues long. V trimming: 5 bases; J trimming: 3 bases; junction bases outside the gene matches: 12.

Worth noting for this clonotype: A clone one base away is much larger, so this may be a read error. The CDR3 reads CASSQEMGTGRKNIQYF. The DNA for the CDR3 is TGTGCCAGCAGCCAAGAGATGGGGACAGGGCGCAAAAACATTCAGTACTTC. V and J are TRBV14 and TRBJ2-4, with 9 bases aligning to TRBD1. Germline CDR1 reads SGHDN; CDR2 reads FVKESK. This CDR3 has 17 residues. Trimming removed 0 bases from V and 3 bases from J; junction bases left unmatched: 6.

For this clonotype: Since no conserved phenylalanine or tryptophan closes the CDR3, a read error is the likely cause. V is TRBV30 and J is TRBJ1-2; D is undetermined. Trimming stripped 0 bases from V and 7 bases from J, with 9 bases between. The CDR3 has 12 amino acids. CDR1 and CDR2 (germline): GTSNPN, SVGIG (reference sequence). CDR3 residues: CAWSVQWGGYTL. DNA of the CDR3: TGTGCCTGGAGTGTACAATGGGGTGGCTACACCCTC.

This clonotype was seen just once. One junction end does not reproduce the germline sequence, and a read error may be involved. The chain links TRBV10-3 to TRBJ1-6; D call uncertain. The V gene's germline CDR1 is ENHRY and CDR2 SYGVKD. The CDR3 contains 14 residues. CDR3 sequence (DNA): TGTGTCATCACTGTAGCGTCCCTAGGTTCACCCCTCCACTTT. Its protein is CVITVASLGSPLHF.

About this clonotype itself: The junction differs from germline at one of its ends, possibly a read error. The chain carries TRBV5-1 and TRBJ2-1; D is unresolved. The germline CDR1 and CDR2 sequences are SGHRS and YFSETQ. This CDR3 spans 12 amino acids. The CDR3 sequence: CASNATHNEQFF. CDR3 sequence (DNA): TGCGCCAGCAACGCCACCCACAATGAGCAATTCTTC.